This TCR beta chain derives from a study of shared clonotypes between healthy human individuals. The CDR3 is 14 residues long. Between the trimmed V and J ends, which lost 3 bases and 2 bases, there was a span of 11 bases. Germline-derived CDR1 and CDR2 are MDHEN and SYDVKM. Method: immunoSEQ multiplex PCR; TCRdb's copy keeps in-frame clones and lacks some. The repertoire has about 330,000 clones, less than 85% of them found once; the top ten carry over 9%. The V gene is TRBV28, the J gene TRBJ2-7; D may be TRBD1 or TRBD2 (5 bases each). The sequencing input was memory CD4+ T cells sorted from blood. The subset: CD45RA-negative fraction. This sequence originates from a man aged 25 to 40 in good health. The CDR3 protein is CASSLQGPPYEQYF. CDR3 nucleotides: TGTGCCAGCAGTTTGCAGGGACCCCCCTACGAGCAGTACTTC.